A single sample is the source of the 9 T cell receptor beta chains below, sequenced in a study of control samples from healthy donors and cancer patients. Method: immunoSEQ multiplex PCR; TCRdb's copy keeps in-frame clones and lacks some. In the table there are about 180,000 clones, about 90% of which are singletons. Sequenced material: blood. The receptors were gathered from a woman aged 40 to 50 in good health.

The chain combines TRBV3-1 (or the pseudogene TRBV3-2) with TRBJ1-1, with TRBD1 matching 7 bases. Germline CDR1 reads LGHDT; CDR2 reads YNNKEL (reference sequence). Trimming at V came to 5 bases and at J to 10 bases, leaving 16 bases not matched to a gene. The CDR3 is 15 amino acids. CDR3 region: CASSELRDSEKGAFF. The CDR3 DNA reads TGTGCCAGCAGCGAATTACGGGACAGCGAAAAAGGAGCTTTCTTT.

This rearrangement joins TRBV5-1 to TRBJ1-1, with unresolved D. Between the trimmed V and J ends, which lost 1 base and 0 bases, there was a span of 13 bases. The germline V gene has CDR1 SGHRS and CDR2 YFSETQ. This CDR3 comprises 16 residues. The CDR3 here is CASSLYQPDMNTEAFF. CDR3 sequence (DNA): TGCGCCAGCAGCTTGTACCAGCCTGACATGAACACTGAAGCTTTCTTT.

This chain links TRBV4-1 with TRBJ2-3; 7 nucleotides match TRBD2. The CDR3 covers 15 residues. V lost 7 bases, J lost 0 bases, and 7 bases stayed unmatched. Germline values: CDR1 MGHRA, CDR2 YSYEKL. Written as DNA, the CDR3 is TGCGCCAGCACCCATGGCGGGAGTAGCACAGATACGCAGTATTTT. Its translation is CASTHGGSSTDTQYF.

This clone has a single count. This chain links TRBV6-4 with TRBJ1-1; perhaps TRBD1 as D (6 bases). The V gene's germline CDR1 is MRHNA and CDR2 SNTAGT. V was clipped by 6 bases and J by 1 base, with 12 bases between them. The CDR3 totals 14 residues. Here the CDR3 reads CASSPQGANTEAFF. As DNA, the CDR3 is TGTGCCAGCAGCCCACAGGGCGCGAACACTGAAGCTTTCTTT.

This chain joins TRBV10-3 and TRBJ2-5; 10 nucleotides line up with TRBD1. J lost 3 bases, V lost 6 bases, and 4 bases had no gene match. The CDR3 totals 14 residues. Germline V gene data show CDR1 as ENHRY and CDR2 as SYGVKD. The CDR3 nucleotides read TGTGCCATCAGCGCGGGACAGGGGAAAGAGACCCAGTACTTC. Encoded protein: CAISAGQGKETQYF.

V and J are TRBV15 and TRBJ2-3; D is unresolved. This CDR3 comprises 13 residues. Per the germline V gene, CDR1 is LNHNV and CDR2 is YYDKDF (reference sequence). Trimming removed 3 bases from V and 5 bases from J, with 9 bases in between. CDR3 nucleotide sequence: TGTGCCACCAGCAGTGCGTCCGGAGATACGCAGTATTTT. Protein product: CATSSASGDTQYF.

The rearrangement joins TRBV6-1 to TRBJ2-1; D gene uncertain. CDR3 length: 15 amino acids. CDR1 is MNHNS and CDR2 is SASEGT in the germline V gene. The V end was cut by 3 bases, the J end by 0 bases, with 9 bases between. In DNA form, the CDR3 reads TGTGCCAGCAGTGAGAGGTGGAGCTCCTACAATGAGCAGTTCTTC. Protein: CASSERWSSYNEQFF.

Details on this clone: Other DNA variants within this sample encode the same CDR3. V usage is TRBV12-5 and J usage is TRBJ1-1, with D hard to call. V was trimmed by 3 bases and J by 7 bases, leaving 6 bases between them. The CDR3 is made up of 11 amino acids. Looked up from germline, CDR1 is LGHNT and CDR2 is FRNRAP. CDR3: CASGFFSEAFF. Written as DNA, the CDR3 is TGTGCTAGTGGTTTTTTCAGTGAAGCTTTCTTT.

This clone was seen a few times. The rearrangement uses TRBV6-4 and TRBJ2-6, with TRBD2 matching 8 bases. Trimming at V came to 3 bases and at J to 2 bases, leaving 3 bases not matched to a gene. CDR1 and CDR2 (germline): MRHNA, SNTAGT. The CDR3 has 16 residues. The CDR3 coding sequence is TGTGCCAGCAGTGAAAACGGGGGGGCTGGGGCCAACGTCCTGACTTTC. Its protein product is CASSENGGAGANVLTF.